This T cell receptor (beta chain) was identified in a study of memory CD4+ T cells and cytomegalovirus serostatus. Study information: Of the healthy Belgian adults, fewer than 10 were CMV seropositive and 20 to 30 seronegative.

The sort gate was single viable CD3+CD4+CD8-CD45RO+ cells for memory CD4+ T cells. Donors' CMV status reflects serum IgG against pp150, pp28, p38, p52. Trimming pared 4 bases from V and 5 bases from J, leaving 20 bases between. The CDR3 extends over 16 amino acids. Germline CDR1 is SNHLY and CDR2 is FYNNEI. This clone was picked up a small number of times. Its antigen is not known. Original methodology: Out-of-frame sequences were removed, leaving 2 million to 2.5 million distinct TCRbeta sequences. The table came from immunoSEQ multiplex PCR; TCRdb's copy has only in-frame clones and leaves some out. The V and J calls and the clone size are those of that table, but D and trimming were determined from the DNA. Here the sample spans over 40,000 clones, 82% being singletons. Overall study results and limits: Suggested: most of the CMV-linked TCR signature lies in CD4+ memory cells.

The clonotype was recovered from an adult in good health and CMV-seronegative. Material for sequencing was memory CD4+ T cells from blood. The chain combines TRBV2 with TRBJ1-2; D might be TRBD1 (5 bases). CDR3 region: CASSARGVGGRYGYTF. The CDR3 DNA sequence: TGTGCCAGCAGTGCAAGGGGCGTCGGAGGAAGGTATGGCTACACCTTC.